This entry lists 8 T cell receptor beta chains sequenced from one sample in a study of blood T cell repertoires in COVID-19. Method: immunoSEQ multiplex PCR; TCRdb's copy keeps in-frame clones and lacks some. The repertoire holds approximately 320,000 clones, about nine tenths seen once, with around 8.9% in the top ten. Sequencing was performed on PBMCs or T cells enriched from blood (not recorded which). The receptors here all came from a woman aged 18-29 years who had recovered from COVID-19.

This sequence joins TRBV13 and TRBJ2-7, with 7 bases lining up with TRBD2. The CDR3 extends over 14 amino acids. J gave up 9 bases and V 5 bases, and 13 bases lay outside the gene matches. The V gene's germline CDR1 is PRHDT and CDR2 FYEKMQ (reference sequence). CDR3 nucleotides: TGTGCCAGCAGCCAGGGACGGGGGGAGGGGATGCAGTACTTC. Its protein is CASSQGRGEGMQYF.

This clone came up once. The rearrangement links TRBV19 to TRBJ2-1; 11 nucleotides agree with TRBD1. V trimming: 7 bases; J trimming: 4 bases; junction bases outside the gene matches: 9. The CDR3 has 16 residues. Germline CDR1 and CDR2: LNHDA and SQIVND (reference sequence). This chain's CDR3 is CASISSDRGQYNEQFF. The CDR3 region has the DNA TGTGCCAGTATTTCATCGGACAGGGGGCAGTACAATGAGCAGTTCTTC.

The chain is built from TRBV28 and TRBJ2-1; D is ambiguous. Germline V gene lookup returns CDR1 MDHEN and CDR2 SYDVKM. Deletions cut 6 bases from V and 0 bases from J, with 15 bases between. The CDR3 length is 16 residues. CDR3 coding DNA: TGTGCCAGCAGCCCTCACTACCACACCTCCTACAATGAGCAGTTCTTC. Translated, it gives CASSPHYHTSYNEQFF.

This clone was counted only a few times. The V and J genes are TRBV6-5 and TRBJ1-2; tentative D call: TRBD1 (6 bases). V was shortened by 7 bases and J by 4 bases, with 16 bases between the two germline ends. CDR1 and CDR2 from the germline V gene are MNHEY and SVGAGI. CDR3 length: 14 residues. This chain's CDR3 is CASKSDRLFYGYTF. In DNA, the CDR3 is TGTGCCAGCAAATCCGACAGGCTCTTCTATGGCTACACCTTC.

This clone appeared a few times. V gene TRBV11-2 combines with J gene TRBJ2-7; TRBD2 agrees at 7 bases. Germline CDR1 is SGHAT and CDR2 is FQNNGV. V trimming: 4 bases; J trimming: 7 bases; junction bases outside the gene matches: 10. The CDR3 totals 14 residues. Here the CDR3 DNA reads TGTGCCAGCAGCTCCCAAATAGCGGGTACGGAGCAGTACTTC. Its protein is CASSSQIAGTEQYF.

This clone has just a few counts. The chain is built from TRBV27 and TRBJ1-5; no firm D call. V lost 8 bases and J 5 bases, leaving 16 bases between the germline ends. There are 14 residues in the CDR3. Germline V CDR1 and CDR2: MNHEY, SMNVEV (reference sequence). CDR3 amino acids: CASCRTGMDQPQHF. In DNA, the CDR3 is TGTGCCAGCTGTCGGACGGGGATGGATCAGCCCCAGCATTTT.

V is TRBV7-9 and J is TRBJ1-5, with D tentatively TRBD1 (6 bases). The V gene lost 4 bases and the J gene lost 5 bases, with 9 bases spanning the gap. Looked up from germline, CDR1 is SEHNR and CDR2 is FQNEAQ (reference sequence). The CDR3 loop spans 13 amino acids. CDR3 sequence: CASSSYRDQPQHF. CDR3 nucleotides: TGTGCCAGCAGCTCCTACAGGGATCAGCCCCAGCATTTT.

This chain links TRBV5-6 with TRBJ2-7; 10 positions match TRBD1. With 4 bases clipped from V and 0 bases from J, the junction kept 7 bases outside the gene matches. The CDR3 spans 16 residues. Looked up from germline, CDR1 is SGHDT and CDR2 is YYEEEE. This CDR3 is CASSATGTGASYEQYF. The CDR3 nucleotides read TGTGCCAGCAGCGCAACCGGGACAGGGGCCTCCTACGAGCAGTACTTC. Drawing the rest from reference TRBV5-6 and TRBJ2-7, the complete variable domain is DAGVTQSPTHLIKTRGQQVTLRCSPKSGHDTVSWYQQALGQGPQFIFQYYEEEERQRGNFPDRFSGHQFPNYSSELNVNALLLGDSALYLCASSATGTGASYEQYFGPGTRLTVT.